The 8 T cell receptor beta chains below come from one sample, sequenced in a study of CD8 T cells in ankylosing spondylitis. TCRdb reprocessed the 5' RACE reads via MiXCR and lists one record per CDR3 protein. The sample comprises 150,000 to 200,000 distinct CDR3 sequences, roughly 13% of which are singletons, and approximately 10% rests with the top ten. The material sequenced was blood, either unsorted or a sorted T cell fraction (not recorded which). Receptors were obtained from a female donor with ankylosing spondylitis or in good health (not recorded which).

This clonotype was counted many times. V and J are TRBV29-1 and TRBJ1-1, with a weak D call TRBD1 (5 bases). The CDR3 contains 12 residues. Germline loops: CDR1 SQVTM, CDR2 ANQGSEA. Trimming cost V 4 bases and J 4 bases, with 10 bases left between them. The CDR3 sequence is CSVGGGGTEAFF. CDR3 bases: TGCAGCGTTGGTGGGGGAGGCACTGAAGCTTTCTTT.

This clonotype appeared many times. The chain carries TRBV6-2 or TRBV6-3 and TRBJ1-1, with no clear D. V was trimmed by 6 bases and J by 1 base, leaving 9 bases between them. The CDR3 covers 13 residues. Per germline, CDR1 MNHEY and CDR2 SVGEGT. The CDR3 here is CASSPRRNTEAFF. For the CDR3, the DNA is TGTGCCAGCAGCCCTCGTAGGAACACTGAAGCTTTCTTT.

This clonotype was observed at least ten times. The gene calls are TRBV27 and TRBJ1-2; D is possibly TRBD1 (5 bases). V was clipped by 3 bases and J by 0 bases, with 8 bases between them. This CDR3 is 14 amino acids long. Germline V CDR1 and CDR2: MNHEY, SMNVEV (reference sequence). CDR3 coding DNA: TGTGCCAGCAGTTTCGGGGCCTCTAACTATGGCTACACCTTC. Encoded protein: CASSFGASNYGYTF.

This clonotype was counted a few times. The chain has TRBV14 and TRBJ2-1; no firm D call. This CDR3 region has 12 residues. With 8 bases removed from V and 2 bases from J, the gap between germline ends came to 7 bases. Germline V gives CDR1 SGHDN, CDR2 FVKESK. CDR3 coding DNA: TGTGCCAGCTCCGCGGCCTACAATGAGCAGTTCTTC. This gives the protein CASSAAYNEQFF.

This clonotype was observed at least ten times. V is TRBV12-3 or TRBV12-4 and J is TRBJ2-2; no clear D. The V end was cut by 4 bases, the J end by 0 bases, with 12 bases between. The CDR3 has 16 residues. The CDR3 DNA reads TGTGCCAGCAGTTCTCCGACCCTACCGAACACCGGGGAGCTGTTTTTT. Its translation is CASSSPTLPNTGELFF.

This clonotype came up many times. The chain is built from TRBV9 and TRBJ1-2; a weak D match, TRBD1 (6 bases). Per the germline V gene, CDR1 is SGDLS and CDR2 is YYNGEE. The germline V and J ends were trimmed by 5 bases and 7 bases, with 18 bases remaining between them. The CDR3 consists of 14 residues. For the CDR3, the DNA is TGTGCCAGCAGTCGTTATACAGGGCTATCTGGCTACACCTTC. Residues: CASSRYTGLSGYTF. The entire variable domain, with the rest obtained from reference TRBV9 and TRBJ1-2, is as follows: DSGVTQTPKHLITATGQRVTLRCSPRSGDLSVYWYQQSLDQGLQFLIQYYNGEERAKGNILERFSAQQFPDLHSELNLSSLELGDSALYFCASSRYTGLSGYTFGSGTRLTVV.

The rearrangement uses TRBV19 and TRBJ2-1, with TRBD2 identical over 9 bases. The CDR3 has 14 residues. The germline V gene encodes CDR1 LNHDA and CDR2 SQIVND (reference sequence). Trimming cost V 5 bases and J 9 bases; bases outside gene matches: 8. In DNA, the CDR3 is TGTGCCAGTAGTGCGGCGGGAGGGTCTTCTGAGCAGTTCTTC. Its protein is CASSAAGGSSEQFF.

This clonotype was observed many times. This chain joins TRBV7-2 and TRBJ2-4; 7 bases map to TRBD1. Germline V gene sequence: CDR1 SGHTA, CDR2 FQGNSA. The junction had 7 bases not matched to a gene; V was cut back by 3 bases and J by 5 bases. The CDR3 is 15 amino acids. For the CDR3, the DNA is TGTGCCAGCAGCTTCATGTCAGGGGGTGAAAACATTCAGTACTTC. Translated, it gives CASSFMSGGENIQYF.